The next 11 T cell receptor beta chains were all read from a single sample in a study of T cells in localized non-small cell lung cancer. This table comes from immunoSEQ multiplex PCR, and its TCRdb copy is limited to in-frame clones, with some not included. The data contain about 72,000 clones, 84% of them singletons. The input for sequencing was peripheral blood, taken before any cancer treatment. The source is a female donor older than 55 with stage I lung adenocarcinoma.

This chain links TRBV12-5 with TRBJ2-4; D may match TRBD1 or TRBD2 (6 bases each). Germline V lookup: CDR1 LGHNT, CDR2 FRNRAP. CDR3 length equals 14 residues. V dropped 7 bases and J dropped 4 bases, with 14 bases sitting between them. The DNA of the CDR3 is TGTGCTAGTGCCCCTAGGGGGGAGAAAAACATTCAGTACTTC. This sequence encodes CASAPRGEKNIQYF.

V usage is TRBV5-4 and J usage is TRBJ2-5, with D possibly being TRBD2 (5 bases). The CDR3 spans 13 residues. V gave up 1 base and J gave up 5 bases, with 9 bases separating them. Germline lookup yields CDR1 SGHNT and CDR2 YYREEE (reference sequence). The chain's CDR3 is CASSLRGRETQYF. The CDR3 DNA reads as TGTGCCAGCAGCTTGCGGGGTCGCGAGACCCAGTACTTC.

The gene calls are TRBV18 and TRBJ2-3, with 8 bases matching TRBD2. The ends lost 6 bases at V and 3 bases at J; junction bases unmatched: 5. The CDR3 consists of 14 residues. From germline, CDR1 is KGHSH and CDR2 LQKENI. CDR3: CASSFTGGTDTQYF. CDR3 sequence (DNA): TGTGCCAGCTCGTTTACGGGGGGGACAGATACGCAGTATTTT.

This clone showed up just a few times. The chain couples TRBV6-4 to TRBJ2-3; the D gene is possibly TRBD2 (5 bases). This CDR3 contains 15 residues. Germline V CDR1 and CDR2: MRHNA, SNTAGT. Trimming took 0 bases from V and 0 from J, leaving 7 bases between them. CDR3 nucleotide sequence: TGTGCCAGCAGTGACTCGAGAGGGAGCACAGATACGCAGTATTTT. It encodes CASSDSRGSTDTQYF.

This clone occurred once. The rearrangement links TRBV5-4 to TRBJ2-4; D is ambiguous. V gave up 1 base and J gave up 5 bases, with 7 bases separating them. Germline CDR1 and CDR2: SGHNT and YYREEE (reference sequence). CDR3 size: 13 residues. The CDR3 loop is CASSLYDQNIQYF. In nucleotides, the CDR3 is TGTGCCAGCAGCTTGTACGACCAAAACATTCAGTACTTC.

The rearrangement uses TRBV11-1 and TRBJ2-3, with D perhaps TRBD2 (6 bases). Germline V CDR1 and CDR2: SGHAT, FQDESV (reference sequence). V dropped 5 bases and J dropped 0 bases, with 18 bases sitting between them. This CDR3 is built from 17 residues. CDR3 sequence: CASSLGGLGTSTDTQYF. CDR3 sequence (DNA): TGTGCCAGCAGCCTGGGTGGGTTGGGGACTAGCACAGATACGCAGTATTTT.

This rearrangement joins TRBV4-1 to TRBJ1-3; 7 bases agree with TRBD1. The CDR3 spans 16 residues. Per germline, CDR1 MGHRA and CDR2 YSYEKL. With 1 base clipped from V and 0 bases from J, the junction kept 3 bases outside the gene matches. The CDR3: CASSQVRGISGNTIYF. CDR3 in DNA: TGCGCCAGCAGCCAAGTCAGGGGGATCTCTGGAAACACCATATATTTT.

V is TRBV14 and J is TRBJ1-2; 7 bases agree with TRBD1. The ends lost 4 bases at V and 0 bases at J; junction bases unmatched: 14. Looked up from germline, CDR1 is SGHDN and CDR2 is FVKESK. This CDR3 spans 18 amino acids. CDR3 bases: TGTGCCAGCAGCCCTAAGACAGGGCCGCGGCTTACTAACTATGGCTACACCTTC. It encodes CASSPKTGPRLTNYGYTF.

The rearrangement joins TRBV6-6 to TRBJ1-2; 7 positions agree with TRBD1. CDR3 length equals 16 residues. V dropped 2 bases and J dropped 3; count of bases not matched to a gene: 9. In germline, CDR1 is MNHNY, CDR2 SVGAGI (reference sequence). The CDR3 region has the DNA TGTGCCAGCAGTTACCCAACGGGCAGGGGGGACTATGGCTACACCTTC. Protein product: CASSYPTGRGDYGYTF.

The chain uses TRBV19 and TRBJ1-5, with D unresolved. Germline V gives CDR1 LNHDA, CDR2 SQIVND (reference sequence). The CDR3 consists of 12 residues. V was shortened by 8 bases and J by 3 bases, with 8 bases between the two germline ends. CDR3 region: CASSRNNQPQHF. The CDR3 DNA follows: TGTGCCAGTTCCCGAAACAATCAGCCCCAGCATTTT.

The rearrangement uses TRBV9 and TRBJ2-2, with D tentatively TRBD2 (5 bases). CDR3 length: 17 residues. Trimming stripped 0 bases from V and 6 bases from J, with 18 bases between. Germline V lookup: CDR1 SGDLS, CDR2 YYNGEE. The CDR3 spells CASSVVEAVVSPGELFF. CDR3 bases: TGTGCCAGCAGCGTAGTAGAAGCGGTAGTGTCGCCCGGGGAGCTGTTTTTT.